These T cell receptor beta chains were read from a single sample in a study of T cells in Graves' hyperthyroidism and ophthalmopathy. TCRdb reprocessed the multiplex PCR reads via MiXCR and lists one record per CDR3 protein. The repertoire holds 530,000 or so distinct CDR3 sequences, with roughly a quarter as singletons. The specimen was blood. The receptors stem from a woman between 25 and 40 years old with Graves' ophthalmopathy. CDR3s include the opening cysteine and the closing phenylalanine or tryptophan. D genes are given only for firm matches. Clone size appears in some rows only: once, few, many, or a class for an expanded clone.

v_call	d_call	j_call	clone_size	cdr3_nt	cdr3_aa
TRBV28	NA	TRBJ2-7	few	TGTGCCAGCAGTTTATCCCACGGACGAGGCGGGCAGTACTTC	CASSLSHGRGGQYF
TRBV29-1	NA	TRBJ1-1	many	TGCAGCATAATTGACGGGGGGAACGCTGAAGCTTTCTTT	CSIIDGGNAEAFF
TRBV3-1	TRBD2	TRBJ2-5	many	TGTGCCAGCAGCCCGAGGACTAGCGGGGGGGAAGAGACCCAGTACTTC	CASSPRTSGGEETQYF
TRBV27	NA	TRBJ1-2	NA	TGTGCCAGCAGTTTATCTCCCGGGTTTTCTGGCTACACCTTC	CASSLSPGFSGYTF
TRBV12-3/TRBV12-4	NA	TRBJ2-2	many	TGTGCCAGCAGTTTAGGACAGCTCTTCCGCGGGGAGCTGTTTTTT	CASSLGQLFRGELFF
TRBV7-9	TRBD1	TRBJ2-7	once	TGTGCCAGCAGCTTATCCGGGACAGGGATGGTGAGGCAGTACTTC	CASSLSGTGMVRQYF
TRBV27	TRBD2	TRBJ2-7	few	TGTGCCAGCAGTTTGGCGGGGGGCGTCGGGCAGTACTTC	CASSLAGGVGQYF
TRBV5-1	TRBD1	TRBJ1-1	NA	TGCGCCAGCAGCGAAGGGGACAGGACGTATTTGGACGTAGGGGCTTTCTTT	CASSEGDRTYLDVGAFF
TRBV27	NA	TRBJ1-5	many	TGTGCCAGCAGTAAGCTCAATCAGCCCCAGCATTTT	CASSKLNQPQHF
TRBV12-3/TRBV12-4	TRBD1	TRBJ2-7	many	TGTGCCAGCAGTTTGGACAGGGAATCCTACGAGCAGTACTTC	CASSLDRESYEQYF
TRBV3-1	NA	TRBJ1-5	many	TGTGCCAGCAGCCAGCGGGGGTCGAATCAGCCCCAGCATTTT	CASSQRGSNQPQHF